The 20 T cell receptor beta chains below come from one sample, sequenced in a study of cytomegalovirus exposure and HLA in healthy donors. The PCR used 60 Vbeta and 13 Jbeta primers. Clones were read by immunoSEQ multiplex PCR, and TCRdb kept only the in-frame ones, dropping some. This table holds over 120,000 clones, about 80% found once. Sequenced: PBMCs. These TCRs come from a female donor in good health and CMV-seronegative.

The chain joins TRBV10-3 to TRBJ2-3; TRBD2 aligns across 8 bases. The germline V gene encodes CDR1 ENHRY and CDR2 SYGVKD. This CDR3 has 14 residues. With V trimmed by 8 bases and J by 1 base, 5 bases remained unmatched. The CDR3 reads CAISQTSGTDTQYF. The CDR3 region has the DNA TGTGCCATCTCTCAGACTAGCGGCACAGATACGCAGTATTTT.

This chain uses TRBV5-4 with TRBJ2-3, with D uncertain. Germline V gene data show CDR1 as SGHNT and CDR2 as YYREEE (reference sequence). The CDR3 extends over 12 amino acids. Trimming removed 2 bases at V and 4 bases at J, with 5 bases between. CDR3 DNA: TGTGCCAGCAGCTTCGGGTCAGATACGCAGTATTTT. Protein product: CASSFGSDTQYF.

The chain has TRBV19 and TRBJ1-5; TRBD1 matches 7 bases. The CDR3 totals 17 residues. V shed 4 bases, J shed 3 bases, and the junction held 12 bases outside the gene matches. The V gene's germline CDR1 is LNHDA and CDR2 SQIVND (reference sequence). DNA of the CDR3: TGTGCCAGTAGTACCTCAGTGGGCAGGGGGTACAATCAGCCCCAGCATTTT. The encoded protein is CASSTSVGRGYNQPQHF.

This clone was seen only a few times. The V and J genes are TRBV7-9 and TRBJ2-7; 8 nucleotides line up with TRBD1. Trimming cost V 6 bases and J 9 bases; bases outside gene matches: 16. Germline V gene sequence: CDR1 SEHNR, CDR2 FQNEAQ (reference sequence). This CDR3 is 15 amino acids long. CDR3 sequence reads: CASRSSPGQVGWQYF. In nucleotides, the CDR3 is TGTGCCAGCAGATCCTCCCCGGGACAGGTTGGGTGGCAGTACTTC. Supplemented by reference TRBV7-9 and TRBJ2-7, the full variable domain reads DTGVSQNPRHKITKRGQNVTFRCDPISEHNRLYWYRQTLGQGPEFLTYFQNEAQLEKSRLLSDRFSAERPKGSFSTLEIQRTEQGDSAMYLCASRSSPGQVGWQYFGPGTRLTVT.

V usage is TRBV28 and J usage is TRBJ1-5; possibly TRBD1 for D (5 bases). In germline, CDR1 is MDHEN, CDR2 SYDVKM. With 3 bases removed from V and 0 bases from J, the gap between germline ends came to 24 bases. The CDR3 consists of 20 residues. The CDR3 loop reads CASSFNRLLGSRVSNQPQHF. The CDR3, as DNA: TGTGCCAGCAGTTTCAACAGGTTGCTGGGTAGCAGGGTTAGCAATCAGCCCCAGCATTTT. Looking up the rest from reference TRBV28 and TRBJ1-5 gives the full variable domain: DVKVTQSSRYLVKRTGEKVFLECVQDMDHENMFWYRQDPGLGLRLIYFSYDVKMKEKGDIPEGYSVSREKKERFSLILESASTNQTSMYLCASSFNRLLGSRVSNQPQHFGDGTRLSIL.

The V call is TRBV6-1, the J call TRBJ2-5; tentative D call: TRBD1 (6 bases). Germline V gene sequence: CDR1 MNHNS, CDR2 SASEGT. The CDR3 runs to 13 residues. Trimming left V 7 bases short and J 6 bases short, with 15 bases between. CDR3 nucleotide sequence: TGTGCCAGCACCGGTTGGCAGGGGAAGACCCAGTACTTC. It codes for CASTGWQGKTQYF.

This clone has just one count. The chain uses TRBV9 and TRBJ2-7; the match to TRBD2 covers 10 bases. Germline CDR1 SGDLS, CDR2 YYNGEE. V gave up 7 bases and J gave up 3 bases; unmatched junction bases: 10. The CDR3 has 15 residues. The CDR3 DNA follows: TGTGCCAGCGGCTACAGACTAGCGGGCCTCTACGAGCAGTACTTC. Protein product: CASGYRLAGLYEQYF.

The rearrangement uses TRBV28 and TRBJ1-6; 9 positions match TRBD1. There are 18 residues in the CDR3. Trimming cost V 1 base and J 9 bases; bases outside gene matches: 13. CDR1 is MDHEN and CDR2 is SYDVKM in the germline V gene. The CDR3 DNA is TGTGCCAGCAGTTTATCCGGATTAACAGGGGGCCTTGCTTCACCCCTCCACTTT. Amino acid sequence: CASSLSGLTGGLASPLHF.

The CDR3, as DNA: TGCGCCAGCAGCCAAGGTTCGGGGACAGAGAGAGCAACTAATGAAAAACTGTTTTTT. Translated: CASSQGSGTERATNEKLFF. This chain joins TRBV4-1 and TRBJ1-4; TRBD1 matches 7 bases. Germline trimming cut 1 base from V and 0 bases from J; bases unmatched to any gene: 11. CDR3 length: 19 residues. CDR1 and CDR2 from the germline V gene are MGHRA and YSYEKL.

This clone was counted between two and nine times. Its ends do not fully match the called genes, so a read error is possible. The chain couples TRBV6-5 to TRBJ2-7, with D possibly TRBD2 on 5 matching bases. Germline V gene sequence: CDR1 MNHEY, CDR2 SVGAGI. This CDR3 spans 14 amino acids. CDR3 sequence reads: CAISGFSESYEQYF. CDR3 DNA: TGTGCCATCAGTGGGTTTAGCGAGTCCTACGAGCAGTACTTC.

The V call is TRBV27, the J call TRBJ1-5; perhaps TRBD1 as D (5 bases). This CDR3 spans 13 amino acids. V dropped 6 bases and J dropped 4 bases, with 10 bases sitting between them. Germline assignment: CDR1 MNHEY and CDR2 SMNVEV (reference sequence). Here the CDR3 reads CASSPRGNQPQHF. CDR3 bases: TGTGCCAGCAGCCCACGGGGGAATCAGCCCCAGCATTTT.

The V call is TRBV9, the J call TRBJ1-2, with 11 bases aligning to TRBD1. CDR3 length: 17 residues. In germline, CDR1 is SGDLS, CDR2 YYNGEE. V was pared by 4 bases and J by 2 bases, with 10 bases of the junction left unmatched. The CDR3 sequence: CASSLSRTGGTNYGYTF. In DNA form, the CDR3 reads TGTGCCAGCAGCCTATCCCGGACAGGGGGCACGAACTATGGCTACACCTTC.

This clone has more than one count but fewer than ten. The gene calls are TRBV11-2 and TRBJ1-1, with 7 bases lining up with TRBD1. Per the germline V gene, CDR1 is SGHAT and CDR2 is FQNNGV. This CDR3 contains 14 residues. After removal of 3 bases from V and 2 bases from J, the junction contained 3 bases not matched to a gene. CDR3 DNA sequence: TGTGCCAGCAGCTTTGTAGGGGGCAACACTGAAGCTTTCTTT. Its protein is CASSFVGGNTEAFF.

The chain couples TRBV28 to TRBJ2-3; 8 bases are shared with TRBD2. The trim removed 5 bases at V and 4 bases at J, leaving 8 bases unmatched. The CDR3 is 15 residues long. Per germline, CDR1 MDHEN and CDR2 SYDVKM. CDR3 loop: CASSPGSGAADTQYF. Here the CDR3 DNA reads TGTGCCAGCAGTCCAGGTAGCGGGGCCGCAGATACGCAGTATTTT.

The chain has TRBV28 and TRBJ1-3; TRBD1 matches 10 bases. The V gene's germline CDR1 is MDHEN and CDR2 SYDVKM. The CDR3 is 15 amino acids. V lost 4 bases, J lost 8 bases, and 8 bases stayed unmatched. The CDR3 sequence: CASSSTGGAGYTIYF. The DNA for the CDR3 is TGTGCCAGCAGTTCGACAGGGGGCGCGGGTTACACCATATATTTT.

A single count supports this clone. V and J are TRBV6-6 and TRBJ2-1, with 7 bases lining up with TRBD2. The CDR3 is made up of 16 amino acids. Germline loops: CDR1 MNHNY, CDR2 SVGAGI (reference sequence). Unmatched junction bases numbered 14, after V lost 6 bases and J lost 6 bases. The CDR3 region has the DNA TGTGCCAGCAGGAAGACCTCAGCGGGATTGAGCAATGAGCAGTTCTTC. It specifies CASRKTSAGLSNEQFF.

V gene TRBV19 combines with J gene TRBJ2-1; 7 bases align to TRBD2. The germline gives CDR1 LNHDA, CDR2 SQIVND (reference sequence). V lost 3 bases, J lost 5 bases, and 7 bases stayed unmatched. The CDR3 length is 15 residues. CDR3 in DNA: TGTGCCAGTAGTATGGGACTACGGTGGGACAATGAGCAGTTCTTC. It is translated as CASSMGLRWDNEQFF.

The chain recombines TRBV9 with TRBJ2-7, with D tentatively TRBD2 (6 bases). V was trimmed by 4 bases and J by 3 bases, leaving 14 bases between them. The CDR3 is 14 amino acids. Germline CDR1 SGDLS, CDR2 YYNGEE. The CDR3 DNA reads as TGTGCCAGCAGCCCCCGGCCCGGGGGCTACGAGCAGTACTTC. It specifies CASSPRPGGYEQYF.

The genes are TRBV6-6 and TRBJ1-6; the match to TRBD1 covers 10 bases. CDR3 length equals 15 residues. V trimming: 4 bases; J trimming: 7 bases; junction bases outside the gene matches: 4. Looked up from germline, CDR1 is MNHNY and CDR2 is SVGAGI (reference sequence). CDR3 DNA sequence: TGTGCCAGCAGTTTTCTGGGACAGGGGAATTCACCCCTCCACTTT. Its protein is CASSFLGQGNSPLHF.

This chain joins TRBV7-9 and TRBJ2-1, with 9 bases aligning to TRBD1. J gave up 8 bases and V 5 bases, and 7 bases lay outside the gene matches. CDR3 size: 14 residues. Germline CDR1 SEHNR, CDR2 FQNEAQ (reference sequence). The DNA for the CDR3 is TGTGCCAGCAGCCACGGACAGGGGTTTCATGAGCAGTTCTTC. It yields the protein CASSHGQGFHEQFF.